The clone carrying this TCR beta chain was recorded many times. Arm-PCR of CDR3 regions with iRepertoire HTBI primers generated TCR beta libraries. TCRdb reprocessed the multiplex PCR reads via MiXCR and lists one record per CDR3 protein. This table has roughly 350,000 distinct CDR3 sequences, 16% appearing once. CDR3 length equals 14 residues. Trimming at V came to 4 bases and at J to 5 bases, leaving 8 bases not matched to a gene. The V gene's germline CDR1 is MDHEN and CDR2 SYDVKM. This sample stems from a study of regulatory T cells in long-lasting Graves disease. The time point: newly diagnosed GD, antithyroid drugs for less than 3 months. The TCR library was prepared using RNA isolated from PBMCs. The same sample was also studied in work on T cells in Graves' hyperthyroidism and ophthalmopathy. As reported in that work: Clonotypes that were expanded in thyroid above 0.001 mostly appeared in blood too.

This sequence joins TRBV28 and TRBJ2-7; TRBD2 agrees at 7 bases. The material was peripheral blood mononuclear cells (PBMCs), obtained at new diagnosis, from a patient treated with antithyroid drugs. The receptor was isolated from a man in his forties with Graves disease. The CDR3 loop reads CASSSGGPANEQYF. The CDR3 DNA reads TGTGCCAGCAGTTCGGGGGGACCGGCGAACGAGCAGTACTTC.